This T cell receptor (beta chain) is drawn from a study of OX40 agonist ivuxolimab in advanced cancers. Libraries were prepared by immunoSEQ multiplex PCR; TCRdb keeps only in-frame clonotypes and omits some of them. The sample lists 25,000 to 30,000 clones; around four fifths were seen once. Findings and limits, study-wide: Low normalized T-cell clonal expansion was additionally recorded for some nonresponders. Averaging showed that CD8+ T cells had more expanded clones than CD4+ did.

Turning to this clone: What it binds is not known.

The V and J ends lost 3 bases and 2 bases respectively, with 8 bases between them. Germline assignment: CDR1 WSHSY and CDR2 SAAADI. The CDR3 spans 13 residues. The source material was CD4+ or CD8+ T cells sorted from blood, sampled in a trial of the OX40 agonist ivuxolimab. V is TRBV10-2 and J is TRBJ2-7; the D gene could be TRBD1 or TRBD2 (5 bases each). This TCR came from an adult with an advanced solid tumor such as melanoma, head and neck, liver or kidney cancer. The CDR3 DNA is TGCGCCAGCAGTGATGGGGGAACCTACGAGCAGTACTTC. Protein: CASSDGGTYEQYF.